Sequencing of this T cell receptor (beta chain) was carried out in a study of blood T cell repertoires in COVID-19. In the original processing: Amplifying reference gene primers gave estimates of nucleated cell counts. The repertoire was sequenced with immunoSEQ multiplex PCR; TCRdb's copy has only in-frame clones and lacks some. V and J calls plus clone size are reproduced from that table; the DNA served to infer D and trimming. This table holds around 310,000 clones, approximately 88% found once. There are 14 residues in the CDR3. V lost 3 bases and J lost 1, with 10 bases in between. Germline CDR1 SGHNT, CDR2 YYREEE (reference sequence). Participants, roughly 18 to 89 years old, spanned approximately 26 US areas. Assignment of participants to cohorts was predicated upon participant-reported clinical history. Either two negative PCRs, clearance, or symptom resolution qualified Cohort 3 donors as recovered.

The chain uses TRBV5-4 and TRBJ1-1; perhaps TRBD1 as D (5 bases). The TCR comes from a man aged 25-45 years who had recovered from COVID-19. The sample consisted of PBMCs or T cells enriched from blood (not recorded which). The chain's CDR3 is CASSYAQENTEAFF. CDR3 DNA: TGTGCCAGCAGCTACGCACAGGAGAACACTGAAGCTTTCTTT.